This T cell receptor beta chain was found in a study of blood T cell repertoires in COVID-19. Study overall: Both acute and convalescent COVID-19 samples were obtained from the United States, Italy and Spain. PBMCs, B-cell-depleted T cells, or T cells provided the cDNA or gDNA that made up the material.

In the source study's methods: Amplified reference gene primers provided the basis for estimating nucleated cell counts. Sequencing was performed with immunoSEQ multiplex PCR; in TCRdb, only in-frame clones are kept and a portion is missing. From that table come the V and J calls and clone size; the DNA was used to work out D and trimming. The top ten clones hold more than 12% of a sample with 57,000 or so clones, more than 75% of them seen once. Looked up from germline, CDR1 is SEHNR and CDR2 is FQNEAQ (reference sequence). V shed 5 bases and J 8 bases; nucleotides not matched to a gene: 5. The CDR3 covers 13 residues.

The sample consisted of peripheral blood. This clonotype originated in a human donor in a cohort sampled during active COVID-19. The rearrangement joins TRBV7-9 to TRBJ1-2; the match to TRBD1 covers 10 bases. CDR3 loop: CASSIDRGLGYTF. The CDR3 DNA follows: TGTGCCAGCAGCATCGACAGGGGGCTCGGCTACACCTTC.